This passage covers 3 T cell receptor beta chains from one sample sequenced in a study of T cell changes during pregnancy in multiple sclerosis. Profiled with immunoSEQ multiplex PCR; TCRdb holds only in-frame clones, not every one. Here the sample spans about 74,000 clones, approximately 86% being singletons. The input for sequencing was peripheral blood, taken before pregnancy. Receptor source: a female donor with multiple sclerosis, enrolled in a pregnancy study.

Note on this clone: Other DNA sequences in the same sample also yield this CDR3. The chain combines TRBV5-1 with TRBJ2-3, with D unresolved. The length of the CDR3 is 14 residues. V was pared by 0 bases and J by 1 base, with 6 bases between. Looked up from germline, CDR1 is SGHRS and CDR2 is YFSETQ. CDR3 DNA: TGCGCCAGCAGCTTGGTGCCGGGCACAGATACGCAGTATTTT. It specifies CASSLVPGTDTQYF.

This clone came up once. This chain links TRBV6-6 with TRBJ1-1, with D unresolved. This CDR3 has 14 residues. The germline V and J ends were trimmed by 6 bases and 3 bases, with 14 bases remaining between them. Germline values: CDR1 MNHNY, CDR2 SVGAGI (reference sequence). CDR3 in amino acids: CASSQNSDYTEAFF. CDR3 sequence (DNA): TGTGCCAGCAGCCAAAATTCAGATTACACTGAAGCTTTCTTT.

This sequence joins TRBV5-1 and TRBJ2-1, with D tentatively TRBD1 (6 bases). V lost 6 bases and J lost 9, with 10 bases in between. CDR3 length: 11 amino acids. Germline V lookup: CDR1 SGHRS, CDR2 YFSETQ. The CDR3 is CASIQGGEQFF. In DNA form, the CDR3 reads TGCGCCAGCATCCAAGGGGGTGAGCAGTTCTTC.